This paragraph covers one TCR beta chain sequence. TCRdb fed the 5' RACE reads into MiXCR, producing one record per CDR3 protein. The sample lists about 72,000 distinct CDR3 sequences, about a tenth occurring once. This entry is derived from a study of early T cells in non-severe SARS-CoV-2 infection. In the study overall: Chains from this unsorted whole-blood bulk RNA could not be paired.

The CDR3 runs to 18 residues. Trimming cost V 2 bases and J 2 bases; bases outside gene matches: 13. Per germline, CDR1 SGHVS and CDR2 FNYEAQ. The sequence was collected from an adult who was a healthcare worker with PCR-confirmed SARS-CoV-2 infection or an uninfected control (not recorded which). The chain links TRBV7-6 to TRBJ2-7; TRBD1 matches 9 bases. The material was whole blood, obtained at baseline. This CDR3 is CASSLSQGTGFRPYEQYF. The CDR3 DNA reads TGTGCCAGCAGCTTATCTCAGGGGACAGGGTTTCGTCCCTACGAGCAGTACTTC.